These 20 T cell receptor beta chains originate from one sample sequenced in a study of shared clonotypes between healthy human individuals. Using immunoSEQ multiplex PCR, the repertoire was profiled, and TCRdb retains in-frame clones only, with some absent. Among roughly 120,000 clones, approximately 70% were seen once, and the ten largest hold 20% to 25%. The specimen was memory CD8+ T cells sorted from blood. Subset defined: CD45RO+ cells pooled with CCR7-negative TemRA cells. The receptors stem from a woman in her thirties in good health.

This clone was seen once. The V call is TRBV28, the J call TRBJ1-2; D gene ambiguous. CDR1 is MDHEN and CDR2 is SYDVKM in the germline V gene. CDR3 length: 16 amino acids. The V and J ends lost 6 bases and 4 bases respectively, with 21 bases between them. Here the CDR3 DNA reads TGTGCCAGCAGCCCACCCCGCATAGACATTTTCTATGGCTACACCTTC. It yields the protein CASSPPRIDIFYGYTF.

There are many counts of this clone. The chain carries TRBV19 and TRBJ1-5, with D unclear. The V and J ends lost 10 bases and 5 bases respectively, with 15 bases between them. CDR3 length: 13 residues. Germline V CDR1 and CDR2: LNHDA, SQIVND (reference sequence). Written as DNA, the CDR3 is TGTGCCACTCTCGGCCAGGTGTATCAGCCCCAGCATTTT. This encodes CATLGQVYQPQHF.

This chain uses TRBV5-6 with TRBJ2-6; D is possibly TRBD2 (7 bases). CDR3 length: 19 amino acids. Germline lookup yields CDR1 SGHDT and CDR2 YYEEEE. V was shortened by 4 bases and J by 0 bases, with 20 bases between the two germline ends. The CDR3 DNA follows: TGTGCCAGCAGCGACACGCCACCGGGGGGCTACTCTGGGGCCAACGTCCTGACTTTC. This translates into CASSDTPPGGYSGANVLTF.

The chain is built from TRBV30 and TRBJ2-1; D ambiguous. This CDR3 has 12 residues. Germline loops: CDR1 GTSNPN, CDR2 SVGIG (reference sequence). The ends were cut back, 1 base at V and 5 bases at J, with 6 bases in the middle. CDR3 protein: CAWSEDHNEQFF. CDR3 in DNA: TGTGCCTGGAGTGAGGACCACAATGAGCAGTTCTTC.

The J gene is TRBJ1-1, the V gene TRBV19, with D possibly matching TRBD1 (5 bases). The CDR3 runs to 15 residues. CDR1 and CDR2 from the germline V gene are LNHDA and SQIVND (reference sequence). V was shortened by 5 bases and J by 0 bases, with 13 bases between the two germline ends. CDR3 loop: CASSWGSGVNTEAFF. CDR3 bases: TGTGCCAGTAGTTGGGGGAGCGGTGTGAACACTGAAGCTTTCTTT. Together with reference TRBV19 and TRBJ1-1, the CDR3 gives the full variable domain: DGGITQSPKYLFRKEGQNVTLSCEQNLNHDAMYWYRQDPGQGLRLIYYSQIVNDFQKGDIAEGYSVSREKKESFPLTVTSAQKNPTAFYLCASSWGSGVNTEAFFGQGTRLTVV.

The chain couples TRBV28 to TRBJ2-1, with 11 bases identical to TRBD2. This CDR3 contains 20 residues. Losses at the gene ends were 4 bases for V and 9 bases for J; bases not matched to a gene: 23. The germline V gene has CDR1 MDHEN and CDR2 SYDVKM. For the CDR3, the DNA is TGTGCCAGCAGTTGGTATCGGTGGCCTAGCGGGAGGCCAAGAAGCGCTGAGCAGTTCTTC. Translating it yields CASSWYRWPSGRPRSAEQFF.

As for this clone: This probably arose from a read error, given a far larger clone one base away. This specimen includes other DNA sequences encoding the same CDR3. V gene TRBV14 combines with J gene TRBJ2-7; TRBD2 aligns across 9 bases. In germline, CDR1 is SGHDN, CDR2 FVKESK. The CDR3 has 16 residues. Germline trimming cut 1 base from V and 1 base from J; bases unmatched to any gene: 5. The CDR3 reads CASSQGLAVSSYEQYF. The CDR3 nucleotides read TGTGCCAGCAGCCAAGGACTAGCGGTTTCATCCTACGAGCAGTACTTC. Full variable domain (outside the CDR3, taken from reference TRBV14 and TRBJ2-7): EAGVTQFPSHSVIEKGQTVTLRCDPISGHDNLYWYRRVMGKEIKFLLHFVKESKQDESGMPNNRFLAERTGGTYSTLKVQPAELEDSGVYFCASSQGLAVSSYEQYFGPGTRLTVT.

This clone was detected a few times. The genes are TRBV7-9 and TRBJ2-6, with D unresolved. Germline V CDR1 and CDR2: SEHNR, FQNEAQ (reference sequence). The CDR3 has 14 amino acids. V dropped 8 bases and J dropped 2 bases, with 10 bases sitting between them. CDR3 DNA sequence: TGTGCCAGCGAGTATGGGGCTGGGGCCAACGTCCTGACTTTC. Translation: CASEYGAGANVLTF.

This rearrangement joins TRBV9 to TRBJ2-7; 11 bases line up with TRBD2. This CDR3 is 17 amino acids long. The V gene end was trimmed by 0 bases and the J gene end by 0 bases; junction bases not matched to a gene: 5. Germline CDR1 reads SGDLS; CDR2 reads YYNGEE. The CDR3 loop is CASSVEGLAVHSYEQYF. The CDR3 nucleotides read TGTGCCAGCAGCGTAGAGGGACTAGCGGTCCACTCCTACGAGCAGTACTTC.

This chain connects TRBV7-2 to TRBJ2-1; 16 bases are a match to TRBD2. V was clipped by 6 bases and J by 8 bases; unmatched bases: 16. The CDR3 sequence is 19 residues long. Per the germline V gene, CDR1 is SGHTA and CDR2 is FQGNSA. CDR3 nucleotide sequence: TGTGCCAGCAGGCGGACAGGGACTAGCGGGAGGGTTCATTGGTATGAGCAGTTCTTC. This sequence encodes CASRRTGTSGRVHWYEQFF.

This clone has only a few counts. The CDR3 is CASSIEGELAKNIQYF. DNA of the CDR3: TGTGCCAGCAGCATCGAGGGGGAACTGGCCAAAAACATTCAGTACTTC. This chain uses TRBV2 with TRBJ2-4; possible D gene TRBD1, 6 bases. V was shortened by 6 bases and J by 1 base, with 16 bases between the two germline ends. Germline CDR1 and CDR2: SNHLY and FYNNEI. CDR3 length equals 16 residues.

The table lists this clone with many counts. J is TRBJ1-5 and V is TRBV2, with 7 bases identical to TRBD1. V lost 10 bases to trimming and J lost 6 bases; unmatched junction nucleotides: 9. Germline V gene sequence: CDR1 SNHLY, CDR2 FYNNEI. The CDR3 contains 13 residues. CDR3 DNA: TGTGCCACCGCTTCAGGGGACAGTCAGCCCCAGCATTTT. Amino acids: CATASGDSQPQHF.

The chain joins TRBV5-5 to TRBJ2-5, with a tentative D call TRBD1 (5 bases). The last part of the DNA fits TRBJ2-7 better; the J call may be wrong. This CDR3 has 15 residues. Germline V gene sequence: CDR1 SGHKS, CDR2 YYEKEE (reference sequence). The CDR3 DNA reads as TGTGCCAGCAGCGAAGAAACAGGTTTCCTCTACGAGCAGTACTTC. Amino acids: CASSEETGFLYEQYF.

The rearrangement uses TRBV4-1 and TRBJ2-7, with 7 bases identical to TRBD2. Unmatched junction bases numbered 18, after V lost 0 bases and J lost 1 base. The CDR3 contains 20 residues. CDR1 is MGHRA and CDR2 is YSYEKL in the germline V gene. CDR3 region: CASSQDKTYPSGKGSYEQYF. CDR3 coding DNA: TGCGCCAGCAGCCAAGATAAGACATACCCGAGCGGGAAAGGGTCCTACGAGCAGTACTTC.

V and J are TRBV7-9 and TRBJ2-1; TRBD2 matches at 10 bases. Germline V lookup: CDR1 SEHNR, CDR2 FQNEAQ (reference sequence). Trimming cost V 8 bases and J 2 bases; bases outside gene matches: 6. The CDR3 consists of 15 residues. The CDR3 region is CASASGLAPYNEQFF. The CDR3 DNA follows: TGTGCCAGCGCTTCGGGACTAGCGCCCTACAATGAGCAGTTCTTC.

The chain is built from TRBV25-1 and TRBJ2-7, with a tentative D call TRBD1 (5 bases). Germline CDR1 and CDR2: MGHDK and SYGVNS. CDR3 length: 15 amino acids. The V end lost 3 bases, the J end lost 5 bases, and 17 bases lay between the germline ends. The CDR3, as DNA: TGTGCCAGCAGTGATGGTACAGGCCCGCCCCACGAGCAGTACTTC. Translated, it gives CASSDGTGPPHEQYF.

This clone has a single count. The J gene is TRBJ2-6, the V gene TRBV7-8, with D perhaps TRBD1 (6 bases). Trimming removed 3 bases from V and 2 bases from J, with 11 bases in between. Germline V gene lookup returns CDR1 SGHVS and CDR2 FQNEAQ. CDR3 length: 16 amino acids. The CDR3 here is CASSLEQGAGANVLTF. The CDR3, as DNA: TGTGCCAGCAGCTTGGAACAGGGCGCTGGGGCCAACGTCCTGACTTTC.

This chain uses TRBV5-6 with TRBJ1-2; 9 bases are shared with TRBD1. After removal of 7 bases from V and 2 bases from J, the junction contained 6 bases not matched to a gene. Looked up from germline, CDR1 is SGHDT and CDR2 is YYEEEE. The CDR3 loop spans 14 amino acids. CDR3 in amino acids: CASVQGAGNYGYTF. The CDR3 DNA reads as TGTGCCAGCGTACAGGGGGCAGGAAACTATGGCTACACCTTC. The full variable domain, rest sourced from reference TRBV5-6 and TRBJ1-2, is DAGVTQSPTHLIKTRGQQVTLRCSPKSGHDTVSWYQQALGQGPQFIFQYYEEEERQRGNFPDRFSGHQFPNYSSELNVNALLLGDSALYLCASVQGAGNYGYTFGSGTRLTVV.

The chain recombines TRBV6-1 with TRBJ1-2, with 10 bases identical to TRBD1. CDR1 is MNHNS, CDR2 SASEGT, per germline. This CDR3 is built from 13 residues. With V trimmed by 10 bases and J by 4 bases, 6 bases remained unmatched. In DNA, the CDR3 is TGTGCCACCCTAAGGACAGGGGGCTATGGCTACACCTTC. Residues: CATLRTGGYGYTF.

V is TRBV27 and J is TRBJ1-2, with 7 bases identical to TRBD1. V was pared by 6 bases and J by 5 bases, with 6 bases of the junction left unmatched. Germline CDR1 and CDR2: MNHEY and SMNVEV (reference sequence). This CDR3 spans 13 amino acids. CDR3 coding DNA: TGTGCCAGCAGCACGGACAGGAGATATGGCTACACCTTC. It codes for CASSTDRRYGYTF.